This TCR beta chain came from a study of OX40 agonist ivuxolimab in advanced cancers. Study at large: Head and neck, renal cell, melanoma or hepatocellular carcinoma were the cancers that dose-escalation patients had.

Turning to this clone: What it binds is not known.

Findings of the study overall: Among the lowest peripheral clonal expansion occurred in 0.1-3.0 mg/kg partial responders. In the expanded peripheral T cells, antigen specificity was never determined.

Trimming took 2 bases from V and 4 from J, leaving 10 bases between them. The CDR3 has 13 residues. Germline values: CDR1 GTSNPN, CDR2 SVGIG (reference sequence). Blood samples were obtained at baseline, cycle 4 day 1, and cycle 7 day 1. Method: immunoSEQ multiplex PCR; TCRdb's copy keeps in-frame clones and lacks some. The table lists about 120,000 clones, roughly 87% of them singletons, with less than 0.35% in the top ten. The sequences come from CD4+ or CD8+ T cells sorted from blood, collected in a trial of the OX40 agonist ivuxolimab. V is TRBV30 and J is TRBJ2-3; possibly TRBD2 for D (6 bases). The origin of this receptor is an adult with an advanced solid tumor such as melanoma, head and neck, liver or kidney cancer. CDR3 protein: CAWSRREPDTQYF. The CDR3 nucleotides read TGTGCCTGGAGTAGGAGGGAACCAGATACGCAGTATTTT.